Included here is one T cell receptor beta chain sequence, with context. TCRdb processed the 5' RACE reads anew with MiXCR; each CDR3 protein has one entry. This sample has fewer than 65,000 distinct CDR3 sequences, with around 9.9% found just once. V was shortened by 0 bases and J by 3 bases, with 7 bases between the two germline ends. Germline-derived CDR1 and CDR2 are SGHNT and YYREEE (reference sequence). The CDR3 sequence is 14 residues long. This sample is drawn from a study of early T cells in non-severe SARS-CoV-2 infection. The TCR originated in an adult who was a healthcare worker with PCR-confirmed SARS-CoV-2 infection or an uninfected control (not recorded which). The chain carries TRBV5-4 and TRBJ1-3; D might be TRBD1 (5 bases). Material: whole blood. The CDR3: CASSLEGSGNTIYF. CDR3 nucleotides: TGTGCCAGCAGCTTGGAGGGGAGTGGAAACACCATATATTTT.